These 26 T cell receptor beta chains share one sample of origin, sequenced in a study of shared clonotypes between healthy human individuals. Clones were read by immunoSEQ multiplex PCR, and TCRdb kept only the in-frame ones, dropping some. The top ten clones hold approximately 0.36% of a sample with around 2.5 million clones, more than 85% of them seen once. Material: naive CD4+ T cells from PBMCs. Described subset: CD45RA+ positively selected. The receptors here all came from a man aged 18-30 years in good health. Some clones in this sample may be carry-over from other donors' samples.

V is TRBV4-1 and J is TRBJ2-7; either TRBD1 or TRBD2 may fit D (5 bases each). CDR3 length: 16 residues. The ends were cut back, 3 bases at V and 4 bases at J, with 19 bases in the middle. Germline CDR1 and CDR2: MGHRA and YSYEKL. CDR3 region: CASSQGVGQGRYEQYF. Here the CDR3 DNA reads TGCGCCAGCAGCCAGGGGGTGGGGCAGGGACGATACGAGCAGTACTTC.

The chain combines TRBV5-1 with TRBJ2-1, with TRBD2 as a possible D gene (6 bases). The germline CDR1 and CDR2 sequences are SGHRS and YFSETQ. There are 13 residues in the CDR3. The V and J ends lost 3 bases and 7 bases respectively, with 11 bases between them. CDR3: CASSSGVRNEQFF. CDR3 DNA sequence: TGCGCCAGCAGCTCGGGAGTACGGAATGAGCAGTTCTTC.

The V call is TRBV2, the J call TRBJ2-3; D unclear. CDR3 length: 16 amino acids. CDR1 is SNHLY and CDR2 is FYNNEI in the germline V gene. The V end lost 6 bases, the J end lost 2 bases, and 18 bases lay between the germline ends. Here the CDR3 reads CASRPFRMGITDTQYF. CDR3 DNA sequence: TGTGCCAGCAGGCCTTTTCGTATGGGAATCACAGATACGCAGTATTTT.

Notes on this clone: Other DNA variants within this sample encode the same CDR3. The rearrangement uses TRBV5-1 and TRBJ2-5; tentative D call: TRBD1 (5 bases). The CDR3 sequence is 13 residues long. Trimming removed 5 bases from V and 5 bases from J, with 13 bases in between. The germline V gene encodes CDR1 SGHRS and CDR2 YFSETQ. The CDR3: CASRKGSGETQYF. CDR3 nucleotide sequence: TGCGCCAGCAGGAAGGGGTCTGGGGAGACCCAGTACTTC.

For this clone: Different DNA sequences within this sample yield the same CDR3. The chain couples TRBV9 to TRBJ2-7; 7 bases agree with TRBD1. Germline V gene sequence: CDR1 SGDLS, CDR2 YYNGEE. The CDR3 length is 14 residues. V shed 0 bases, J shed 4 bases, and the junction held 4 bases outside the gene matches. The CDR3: CASSVGGQSYEQYF. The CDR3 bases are TGTGCCAGCAGCGTAGGGGGACAGAGTTACGAGCAGTACTTC.

CDR3 in amino acids: CASSFSGTAGGTGELFF. The CDR3 coding sequence is TGTGCCAGCAGCTTTTCAGGGACGGCGGGAGGAACCGGGGAGCTGTTTTTT. The V call is TRBV7-9, the J call TRBJ2-2; 8 bases line up with TRBD2. The V segment lost 3 bases and the J segment 5 bases; nucleotides outside the gene matches: 11. The CDR3 runs 17 residues. CDR1 and CDR2 (germline): SEHNR, FQNEAQ (reference sequence).

The CDR3 region is CASSLAGLSAGVDTQYF. CDR3 bases: TGCGCCAGCAGCTTGGCAGGGTTGTCGGCGGGAGTGGATACGCAGTATTTT. This rearrangement joins TRBV5-1 to TRBJ2-3, with TRBD2 matching over 7 bases. Trimming removed 0 bases from V and 6 bases from J; junction bases left unmatched: 13. In germline, CDR1 is SGHRS, CDR2 YFSETQ. There are 17 residues in the CDR3.

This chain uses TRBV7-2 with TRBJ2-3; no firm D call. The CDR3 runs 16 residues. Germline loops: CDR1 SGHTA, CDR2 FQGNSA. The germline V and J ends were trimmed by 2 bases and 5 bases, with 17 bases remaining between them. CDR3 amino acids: CASSLSVGGRIDTQYF. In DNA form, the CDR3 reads TGTGCCAGCAGCTTATCAGTCGGTGGGCGAATAGATACGCAGTATTTT.

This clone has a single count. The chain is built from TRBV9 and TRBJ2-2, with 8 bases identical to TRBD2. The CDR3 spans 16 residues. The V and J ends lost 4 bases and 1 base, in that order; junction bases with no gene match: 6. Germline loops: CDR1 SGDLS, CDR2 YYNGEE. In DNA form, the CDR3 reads TGTGCCAGCAGCTCGAACGGGACTAGGAACACCGGGGAGCTGTTTTTT. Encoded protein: CASSSNGTRNTGELFF.

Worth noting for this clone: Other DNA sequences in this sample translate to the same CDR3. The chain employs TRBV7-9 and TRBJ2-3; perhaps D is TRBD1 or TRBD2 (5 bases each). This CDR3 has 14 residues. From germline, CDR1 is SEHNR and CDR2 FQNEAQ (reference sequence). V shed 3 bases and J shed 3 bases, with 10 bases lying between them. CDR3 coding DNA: TGTGCCAGCAGCTTTGACAGAGGGACAGATACGCAGTATTTT. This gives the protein CASSFDRGTDTQYF.

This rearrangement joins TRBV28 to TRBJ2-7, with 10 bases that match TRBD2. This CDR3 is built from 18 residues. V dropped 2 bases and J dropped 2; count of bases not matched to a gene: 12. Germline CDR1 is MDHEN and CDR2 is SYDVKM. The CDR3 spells CASSLARPGTSDPYEQYF. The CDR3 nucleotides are TGTGCCAGCAGTTTAGCTAGACCCGGGACTAGCGACCCCTACGAGCAGTACTTC.

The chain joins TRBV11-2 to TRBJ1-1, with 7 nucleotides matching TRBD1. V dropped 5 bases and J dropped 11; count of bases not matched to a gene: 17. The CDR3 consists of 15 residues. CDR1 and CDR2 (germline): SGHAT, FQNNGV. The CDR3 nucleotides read TGTGCCAGCAGCCCGCCGGGACAGCAGAGAACAATGGCTTTCTTT. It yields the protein CASSPPGQQRTMAFF.

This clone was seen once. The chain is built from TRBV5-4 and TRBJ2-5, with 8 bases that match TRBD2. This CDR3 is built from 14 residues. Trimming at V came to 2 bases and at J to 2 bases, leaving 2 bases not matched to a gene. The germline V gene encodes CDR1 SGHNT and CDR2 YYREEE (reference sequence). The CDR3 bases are TGTGCCAGCAGCTTACTAGCGGCTCAAGAGACCCAGTACTTC. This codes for CASSLLAAQETQYF.

Here the CDR3 DNA reads TGTGCCAGCAGCTTAGGGGCAGGGGTGATGTTCTTC. Translating gives CASSLGAGVMFF. The V call is TRBV7-2, the J call TRBJ2-1; TRBD1 is a possible D gene (6 bases). The germline V gene has CDR1 SGHTA and CDR2 FQGNSA. V shed 1 base and J shed 15 bases, with 13 bases lying between them. The length of the CDR3 is 12 residues.

CDR3 nucleotide sequence: TGTGCCAGCAGCTTTCGGACAGGCTTTATCTCTGGAAACACCATATATTTT. Encoded protein: CASSFRTGFISGNTIYF. This sequence joins TRBV5-6 and TRBJ1-3; 7 bases are a match to TRBD1. CDR1 is SGHDT, CDR2 YYEEEE, per germline. Trimming removed 2 bases from V and 0 bases from J; junction bases left unmatched: 8. The CDR3 has 17 amino acids.

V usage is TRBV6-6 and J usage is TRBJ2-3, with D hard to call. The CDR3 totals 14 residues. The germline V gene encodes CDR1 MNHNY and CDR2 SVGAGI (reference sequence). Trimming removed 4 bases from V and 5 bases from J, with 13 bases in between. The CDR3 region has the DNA TGTGCCAGCAGTTCTCGAGGCAATCTAGATACGCAGTATTTT. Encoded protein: CASSSRGNLDTQYF.

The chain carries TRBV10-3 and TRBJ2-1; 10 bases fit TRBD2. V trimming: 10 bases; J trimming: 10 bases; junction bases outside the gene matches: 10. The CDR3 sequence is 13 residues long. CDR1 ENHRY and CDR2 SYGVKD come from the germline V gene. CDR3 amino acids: CATRSGRDGEQFF. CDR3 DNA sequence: TGTGCCACACGAAGCGGGAGGGACGGCGAGCAGTTCTTC.

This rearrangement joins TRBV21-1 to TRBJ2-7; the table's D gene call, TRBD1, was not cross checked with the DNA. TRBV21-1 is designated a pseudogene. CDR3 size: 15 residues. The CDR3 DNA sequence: TGTGCCAGCAGGGCCGGGACAGTCGACTCCTACGAGCAGTACTTC. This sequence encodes CASRAGTVDSYEQYF.

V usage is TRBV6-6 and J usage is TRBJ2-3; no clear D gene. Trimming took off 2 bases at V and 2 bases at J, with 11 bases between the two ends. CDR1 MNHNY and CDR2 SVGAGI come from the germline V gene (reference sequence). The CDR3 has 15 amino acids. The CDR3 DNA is TGTGCCAGCAGTTACCCCCCGACCGTCACAGATACGCAGTATTTT. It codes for CASSYPPTVTDTQYF.

The CDR3 bases are TGTGCCAGCAGTTTAATCGGTCGTCGGGTCGGGGAGCTGTTTTTT. This encodes CASSLIGRRVGELFF. The genes are TRBV28 and TRBJ2-2; D unclear. Deletions cut 2 bases from V and 7 bases from J, with 14 bases between. The CDR3 loop spans 15 amino acids. Germline CDR1 is MDHEN and CDR2 is SYDVKM.

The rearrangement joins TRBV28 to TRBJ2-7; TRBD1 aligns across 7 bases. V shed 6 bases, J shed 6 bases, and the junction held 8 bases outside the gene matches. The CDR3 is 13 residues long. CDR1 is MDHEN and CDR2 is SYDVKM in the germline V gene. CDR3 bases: TGTGCCAGCAGAGTGGACAGGCCTCCCGAGCAGTACTTC. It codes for CASRVDRPPEQYF.

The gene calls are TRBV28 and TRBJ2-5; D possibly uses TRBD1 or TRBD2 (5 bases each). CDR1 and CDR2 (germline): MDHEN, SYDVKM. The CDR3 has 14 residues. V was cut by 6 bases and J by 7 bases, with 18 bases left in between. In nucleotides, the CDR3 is TGTGCCAGCAGCCCCTGGGGGACCCCTCGGACCCAGTACTTC. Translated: CASSPWGTPRTQYF.

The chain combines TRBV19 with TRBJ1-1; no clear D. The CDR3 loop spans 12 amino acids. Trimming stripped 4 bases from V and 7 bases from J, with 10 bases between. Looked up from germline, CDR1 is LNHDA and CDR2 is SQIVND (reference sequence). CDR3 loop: CASSTTWGEAFF. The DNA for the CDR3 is TGTGCCAGTAGTACGACTTGGGGTGAAGCTTTCTTT.

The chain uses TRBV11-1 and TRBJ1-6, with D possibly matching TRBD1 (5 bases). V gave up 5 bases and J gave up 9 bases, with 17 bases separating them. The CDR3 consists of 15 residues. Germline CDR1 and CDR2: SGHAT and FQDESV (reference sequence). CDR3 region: CASSLLYGAGSPLHF. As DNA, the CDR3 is TGTGCCAGCAGCCTCCTGTATGGGGCCGGTTCACCCCTCCACTTT.

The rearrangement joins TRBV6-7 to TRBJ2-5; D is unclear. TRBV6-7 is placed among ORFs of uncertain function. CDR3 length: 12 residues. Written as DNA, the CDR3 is TGTGCTGTCCGGGCTGCGCGTGAGACCCAGTACTTC. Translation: CAVRAARETQYF.

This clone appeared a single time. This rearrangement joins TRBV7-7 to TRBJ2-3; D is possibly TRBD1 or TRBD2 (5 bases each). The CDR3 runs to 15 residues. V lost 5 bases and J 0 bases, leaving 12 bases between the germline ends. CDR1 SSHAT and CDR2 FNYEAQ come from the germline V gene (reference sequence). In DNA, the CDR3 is TGTGCCAGCAGCCTTGGGACGGGTAGCACAGATACGCAGTATTTT. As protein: CASSLGTGSTDTQYF.